These T cell receptor beta chains were read from a single sample in a study of T cells in Graves' hyperthyroidism and ophthalmopathy. TCRdb reprocessed the multiplex PCR reads via MiXCR and lists one record per CDR3 protein. Here the sample spans a few hundred thousand distinct CDR3 sequences, roughly an eighth being singletons. Sequenced: blood. The origin of the receptors is a woman aged 40 to 49 with Graves' ophthalmopathy. CDR3s include the opening cysteine and the closing phenylalanine or tryptophan. D genes are given only for firm matches. Some rows have no size entry. The others give once, few or many, or a class for an expanded clone.

cdr3_aa,cdr3_nt,v_call,d_call,clone_size,j_call
CASSLPDRTGSGYTF,TGTGCCAGCAGTCTCCCCGATCGGACAGGCTCGGGCTACACCTTC,TRBV12-3/TRBV12-4,TRBD1,many,TRBJ1-2
CATSRESTYEQYF,TGTGCCACCAGCAGGGAATCTACCTACGAGCAGTACTTC,TRBV15,.,many,TRBJ2-7
CASSSTSWGEQYF,TGTGCCAGCAGTTCGACTAGTTGGGGCGAGCAGTACTTC,TRBV12-3/TRBV12-4,.,many,TRBJ2-7
CASSPSGNGASGNTIYF,TGTGCCAGCTCGCCGTCCGGGAACGGAGCCTCTGGAAACACCATATATTTT,TRBV18,.,.,TRBJ1-3
CASSAGQFSPLHF,TGTGCCAGCAGTGCCGGACAGTTTTCACCCCTCCACTTT,TRBV6-1,.,many,TRBJ1-6
CASSAGTSGRSNEQYF,TGTGCCAGCAGTGCCGGGACTAGCGGGAGGAGCAACGAGCAGTACTTC,TRBV27,TRBD2,many,TRBJ2-7
CASALTLGQKNEQFF,TGCGCCAGCGCTCTAACACTGGGACAGAAAAATGAGCAGTTCTTC,TRBV4-1,TRBD1,.,TRBJ2-1
CASRAGGSQETQYF,TGTGCCAGCAGAGCCGGTGGGTCCCAAGAGACCCAGTACTTC,TRBV28,.,many,TRBJ2-5
CASSLVDGVSPLHF,TGTGCCAGCAGCCTAGTGGACGGGGTTTCACCCCTCCACTTT,TRBV14,.,.,TRBJ1-6
CASGQATGINQPQHF,TGTGCCAGTGGACAAGCGACAGGAATCAATCAGCCCCAGCATTTT,TRBV19,.,.,TRBJ1-5
CASSLSTGDNQPQHF,TGCGCCAGCAGCTTATCGACAGGGGACAATCAGCCCCAGCATTTT,TRBV5-1,TRBD1,many,TRBJ1-5
CASSWTSGGTTDTQYF,TGCGCCAGCAGCTGGACTAGCGGGGGGACCACAGATACGCAGTATTTT,TRBV5-1,TRBD2,many,TRBJ2-3
CASSRTAQETQYF,TGCGCCAGCAGCCGGACAGCACAAGAGACCCAGTACTTC,TRBV5-1,.,.,TRBJ2-5
CASSPRPDEQFF,TGTGCCAGCTCACCAAGGCCTGATGAGCAGTTCTTC,TRBV18,.,many,TRBJ2-1
CSASRDRDNEQFF,TGCAGTGCTTCCCGGGACAGGGACAATGAGCAGTTCTTC,TRBV20-1,TRBD1,.,TRBJ2-1
CASLLRETQHF,TGTGCCAGCCTCCTGAGGGAGACCCAGCACTTC,TRBV12-3/TRBV12-4,.,.,TRBJ2-5
CATSRAGGGQETQYF,TGTGCCACCAGCAGGGCTGGGGGGGGGCAAGAGACCCAGTACTTC,TRBV15,TRBD2,many,TRBJ2-5
CSARQGSTEAFF,TGCAGTGCTAGGCAGGGTTCCACTGAAGCTTTCTTT,TRBV20-1,.,many,TRBJ1-1
CAWVTSGTYEQYF,TGTGCCTGGGTCACTAGCGGGACCTACGAGCAGTACTTC,TRBV30,TRBD2,many,TRBJ2-7
CATSDSTGEVQPQHF,TGTGCCACCAGTGACTCAACGGGGGAGGTTCAGCCCCAGCATTTT,TRBV24-1,.,many,TRBJ1-5
CASSFGQDSPLHF,TGTGCCAGCAGTTTCGGTCAGGATTCACCCCTCCACTTT,TRBV27,.,few,TRBJ1-6
CSVAGGGNTGELFF,TGCAGCGTTGCGGGGGGTGGAAACACCGGGGAGCTGTTTTTT,TRBV29-1,TRBD2,many,TRBJ2-2
CASSFQGADTQYF,TGTGCCAGCAGTTTCCAGGGAGCGGATACGCAGTATTTT,TRBV12-3/TRBV12-4,.,many,TRBJ2-3
CSAIDRTGQLNTEAFF,TGCAGTGCTATTGATAGGACAGGCCAACTGAACACTGAAGCTTTCTTT,TRBV20-1,TRBD1,.,TRBJ1-1
CATSDRTTSPLHF,TGTGCCACCTCAGATAGGACCACTTCACCCCTCCACTTT,TRBV10-3,.,few,TRBJ1-6
CASSEASVSYEQYF,TGTGCCAGCAGTGAAGCGTCGGTATCCTACGAGCAGTACTTC,TRBV6-1,.,.,TRBJ2-7
CSVESFIGASGRFNEQFF,TGCAGCGTTGAATCCTTCATCGGGGCTAGCGGGAGATTCAATGAGCAGTTCTTC,TRBV29-1,TRBD2,few,TRBJ2-1
CASSIEGTGSGANVLTF,TGTGCCAGTAGTATAGAGGGGACAGGCTCTGGGGCCAACGTCCTGACTTTC,TRBV19,TRBD1,few,TRBJ2-6
CASRGGRRPAGNEQFF,TGTGCCAGCAGGGGGGGACGGCGGCCTGCGGGCAATGAGCAGTTCTTC,TRBV2,.,.,TRBJ2-1
CASSRQGAANEKLFF,TGTGCCAGCAGTCGACAGGGGGCAGCTAATGAAAAACTGTTTTTT,TRBV6-2/TRBV6-3,TRBD1,many,TRBJ1-4
CAIGSLPLNTGELFF,TGTGCCATCGGGAGCCTACCATTAAACACCGGGGAGCTGTTTTTT,TRBV10-3,.,many,TRBJ2-2
CASSLNRDNSPLHF,TGTGCCAGCAGTTTGAACCGGGATAATTCACCCCTCCACTTT,TRBV27,.,many,TRBJ1-6
CASSSGQGVEKLFF,TGCGCCAGCAGCTCGGGACAGGGTGTTGAAAAACTGTTTTTT,TRBV5-1,TRBD1,.,TRBJ1-4
CASSFAGNPVSPQYF,TGTGCCAGCAGTTTCGCAGGGAACCCCGTGTCCCCCCAGTACTTC,TRBV12-3/TRBV12-4,.,many,TRBJ2-5
CASSSRQGMNTEAFF,TGTGCCAGCAGTTCACGACAGGGCATGAACACTGAAGCTTTCTTT,TRBV27,TRBD1,many,TRBJ1-1
CASSRQTGNSYNEQFF,TGTGCCAGCAGCCGCCAAACAGGAAACTCCTACAATGAGCAGTTCTTC,TRBV3-1,.,few,TRBJ2-1
CASSSRPDGELFF,TGTGCCAGCAGCTCTAGGCCCGACGGGGAGCTGTTTTTT,TRBV7-2,.,many,TRBJ2-2
CAIRRDTPNSPLHF,TGTGCCATCAGGCGGGATACACCTAATTCACCCCTCCACTTT,TRBV10-3,.,many,TRBJ1-6
CASSEGPTDTEAFF,TGTGCCAGCAGTGAAGGTCCGACGGACACTGAAGCTTTCTTT,TRBV6-1,.,few,TRBJ1-1
CASSPRGPPDYEQYF,TGTGCCAGCAGTCCCAGGGGACCCCCCGACTACGAGCAGTACTTC,TRBV2,.,many,TRBJ2-7
CSVALGFEQYF,TGCAGCGTTGCATTGGGTTTCGAGCAGTACTTC,TRBV29-1,.,many,TRBJ2-7
CSLDGSHSNQPQHF,TGCAGCTTGGACGGATCACATAGCAATCAGCCCCAGCATTTT,TRBV20-1,.,many,TRBJ1-5
CASKETLTYEQYF,TGTGCCAGCAAGGAAACGCTAACCTACGAGCAGTACTTC,TRBV6-1,.,few,TRBJ2-7
CASRGLAEGSSEQYF,TGTGCCAGCAGGGGACTAGCGGAGGGATCGAGCGAGCAGTACTTC,TRBV6-1,TRBD2,many,TRBJ2-7
CASSAGDEQFF,TGTGCCAGCAGTGCTGGCGATGAGCAGTTCTTC,TRBV12-3/TRBV12-4,.,.,TRBJ2-1
CASSVEDPAYNEQFF,TGCGCCAGCAGCGTTGAAGATCCAGCCTACAATGAGCAGTTCTTC,TRBV5-1,.,few,TRBJ2-1
CASSEAVQQETQYF,TGTGCCAGCAGTGAAGCGGTACAGCAAGAGACCCAGTACTTC,TRBV2,.,many,TRBJ2-5
CASSYGGGPSGANVLTF,TGTGCCAGCAGTTACGGGGGGGGACCCTCTGGGGCCAACGTCCTGACTTTC,TRBV6-5,TRBD2,many,TRBJ2-6
CASSLRRGEKLFF,TGTGCCAGCAGTTTGAGACGAGGGGAAAAACTGTTTTTT,TRBV12-3/TRBV12-4,.,.,TRBJ1-4
CATSDPGEAGGWNEQYF,TGTGCCACCAGTGATCCCGGCGAGGCAGGGGGCTGGAACGAGCAGTACTTC,TRBV24-1,TRBD1,many,TRBJ2-7
CASSWEYEQFF,TGTGCCAGCAGCTGGGAGTATGAGCAGTTCTTC,TRBV7-2,.,many,TRBJ2-1
CASSFFFGARDTEAFF,TGTGCCAGCAGTTTCTTCTTCGGGGCAAGGGACACTGAAGCTTTCTTT,TRBV27,.,many,TRBJ1-1
CASSLDLVGGKAEAFF,TGTGCCAGCAGTTTGGATCTAGTTGGGGGTAAGGCTGAAGCTTTCTTT,TRBV28,.,many,TRBJ1-1
CASSWTSGVYEQYF,TGTGCCAGCAGCTGGACTAGCGGAGTCTACGAGCAGTACTTC,TRBV28,TRBD2,many,TRBJ2-7